The 20 T cell receptor beta chains reported below all come from one sample, sequenced in a study of T-cell memory formation after mild COVID-19 listed by TCRdb under 2021. Library generation was performed with 5' RACE. Sequencing took place on an Illumina NovaSeq 6000. TCRdb's own reprocessing of the public reads used fastp at Q25 and MiXCR and kept productive beta chains. Rows merge per CDR3 protein into single entries with the most common DNA and genes. This sample lists 280,000 or so distinct CDR3 sequences; 8% to 9% were detected once. 20% to 25% of the sample is taken by the ten largest. What was sequenced was PBMCs or a T cell subset sorted from them (not recorded which). All receptors derive from a man younger than 30 who had mild COVID-19 (a few samples of this study predate the infection). The sample titles of this study are shuffled in the database, so cell type and time point are left out; the donor was told from shared clones.

This clonotype was counted at least ten times. The chain carries TRBV7-9 and TRBJ2-3, with D perhaps TRBD2 (6 bases). Trimming stripped 3 bases from V and 5 bases from J, with 18 bases between. Germline values: CDR1 SEHNR, CDR2 FQNEAQ (reference sequence). The CDR3 has 16 amino acids. The CDR3: CASSLSYRGVGDTQYF. In DNA, the CDR3 is TGTGCCAGCAGCTTGTCCTATCGCGGGGTGGGAGATACGCAGTATTTT.

This clonotype was counted a few times. The gene calls are TRBV7-2 and TRBJ1-5, with 9 bases aligning to TRBD1. The CDR3 sequence is 15 residues long. The ends lost 6 bases at V and 7 bases at J; junction bases unmatched: 10. Germline-derived CDR1 and CDR2 are SGHTA and FQGNSA. CDR3 protein: CASSYHRGRGQPQHF. The CDR3 DNA follows: TGTGCCAGCAGTTACCACAGGGGGCGCGGGCAGCCCCAGCATTTT. The full variable domain, rest sourced from reference TRBV7-2 and TRBJ1-5, is GAGVSQSPSNKVTEKGKDVELRCDPISGHTALYWYRQSLGQGLEFLIYFQGNSAPDKSGLPSDRFSAERTGGSVSTLTIQRTQQEDSAVYLCASSYHRGRGQPQHFGDGTRLSIL.

This clonotype turned up a few times. The V call is TRBV18, the J call TRBJ2-1; D gene uncertain. Trimming took off 4 bases at V and 0 bases at J, with 10 bases between the two ends. Per the germline V gene, CDR1 is KGHSH and CDR2 is LQKENI. This CDR3 region has 15 residues. CDR3 loop: CASSRLAASYNEQFF. In DNA, the CDR3 is TGTGCCAGCTCACGATTGGCGGCCTCCTACAATGAGCAGTTCTTC.

This clonotype turned up a few times. The chain combines TRBV7-9 with TRBJ2-3, with 11 bases matching TRBD2. The length of the CDR3 is 15 residues. Germline CDR1 is SEHNR and CDR2 is FQNEAQ (reference sequence). J gave up 2 bases and V 8 bases, and 6 bases lay outside the gene matches. The CDR3 DNA reads TGTGCCAGCGGAGTAGCGGGGGGGCTCACAGATACGCAGTATTTT. The encoded protein is CASGVAGGLTDTQYF. The entire variable domain, with the rest obtained from reference TRBV7-9 and TRBJ2-3, is as follows: DTGVSQNPRHKITKRGQNVTFRCDPISEHNRLYWYRQTLGQGPEFLTYFQNEAQLEKSRLLSDRFSAERPKGSFSTLEIQRTEQGDSAMYLCASGVAGGLTDTQYFGPGTRLTVL.

Many counts were recorded for this clonotype. This sequence joins TRBV6-5 and TRBJ2-1; 7 nucleotides match TRBD1. Germline V gives CDR1 MNHEY, CDR2 SVGAGI. J lost 0 bases, V lost 5 bases, and 4 bases had no gene match. The CDR3 consists of 15 residues. Written as DNA, the CDR3 is TGTGCCAGCAGTCAGGACAGGCCCTCCTACAATGAGCAGTTCTTC. Protein: CASSQDRPSYNEQFF.

This clonotype was observed a few times. The chain has TRBV28 and TRBJ1-4, with TRBD1 as a possible D gene (6 bases). This CDR3 region has 14 residues. Germline lookup yields CDR1 MDHEN and CDR2 SYDVKM. The germline V and J ends were trimmed by 4 bases and 4 bases, with 10 bases remaining between them. CDR3 sequence (DNA): TGTGCCAGCAGTTCCGGACAGAGTAATGAAAAACTGTTTTTT. It is translated as CASSSGQSNEKLFF.

The genes are TRBV4-1 and TRBJ1-6; 8 nucleotides align to TRBD1. Germline assignment: CDR1 MGHRA and CDR2 YSYEKL. J was trimmed by 5 bases and V by 4 bases; bases with no gene match: 7. CDR3 size: 16 residues. The DNA of the CDR3 is TGCGCCAGCAGCCCCGGACAGGGAGTCAATAATTCACCCCTCCACTTT. It translates to CASSPGQGVNNSPLHF.

The J gene is TRBJ1-1, the V gene TRBV6-5; D gene unclear. V dropped 2 bases and J dropped 1 base, with 8 bases sitting between them. The CDR3 is made up of 14 amino acids. From germline, CDR1 is MNHEY and CDR2 SVGAGI. This chain's CDR3 is CASSYSFKNTEAFF. CDR3 in DNA: TGTGCCAGCAGTTACAGTTTTAAGAACACTGAAGCTTTCTTT.

This clonotype was observed a handful of times. The rearrangement links TRBV20-1 to TRBJ1-2; a possible D gene is TRBD1 (6 bases). V was cut by 2 bases and J by 2 bases, with 15 bases left in between. The germline V gene has CDR1 DFQATT and CDR2 SNEGSKA (reference sequence). The CDR3 is made up of 15 amino acids. The CDR3 loop reads CSARPQGRGNYGYTF. CDR3 DNA sequence: TGCAGTGCTAGACCCCAGGGCAGGGGAAACTATGGCTACACCTTC.

This clonotype was seen more than once but under ten times. This chain links TRBV19 with TRBJ2-7; 10 nucleotides line up with TRBD2. V trimming: 2 bases; J trimming: 3 bases; junction bases outside the gene matches: 4. This CDR3 region has 15 residues. The germline gives CDR1 LNHDA, CDR2 SQIVND (reference sequence). The DNA of the CDR3 is TGTGCCAGTAGTATAACGGCTAGCGGGGGCTACGAGCAGTACTTC. The encoded protein is CASSITASGGYEQYF.

This clonotype was counted between two and nine times. The V call is TRBV5-1, the J call TRBJ1-4, with D perhaps matching TRBD1 (5 bases). There are 13 residues in the CDR3. CDR1 and CDR2 from the germline V gene are SGHRS and YFSETQ. Trimming removed 5 bases from V and 8 bases from J, with 13 bases in between. The CDR3 protein is CASRLRGGEKLFF. DNA of the CDR3: TGCGCCAGCAGATTGAGGGGAGGAGAAAAACTGTTTTTT.

This clonotype was counted between two and nine times. The genes are TRBV21-1 and TRBJ1-2. TRBV21-1 is reported as a pseudogene. The CDR3 has 14 amino acids. Here the CDR3 DNA reads TGTGCCAGCAGCACCGGACGCACGGACTATGGCTACACCTTC. Its translation is CASSTGRTDYGYTF.

The table lists this clonotype with many counts. The V call is TRBV7-2, the J call TRBJ2-6, with a possible D match to TRBD2 (5 bases). Per the germline V gene, CDR1 is SGHTA and CDR2 is FQGNSA. This CDR3 is 15 amino acids long. Trimming took off 5 bases at V and 0 bases at J, with 8 bases between the two ends. CDR3: CASSNRDSGANVLTF. In nucleotides, the CDR3 is TGTGCCAGCAGCAATCGGGACTCTGGGGCCAACGTCCTGACTTTC.

The CDR3 loop is CASSCVGPGTGLGEQYV. The CDR3, as DNA: TGTGCCAGCAGCTGCGTAGGTCCCGGGACAGGTCTGGGGGAGCAGTACGTC. This chain uses TRBV7-6 with TRBJ2-7; TRBD1 aligns across 8 bases. From germline, CDR1 is SGHVS and CDR2 FNYEAQ. V gave up 4 bases and J gave up 7 bases; unmatched junction bases: 18. CDR3 length: 17 amino acids.

This clonotype has only a few counts. CDR3 sequence reads: CASSQDFQKLFF. The CDR3 DNA reads as TGTGCCAGCAGCCAAGATTTTCAGAAACTGTTTTTT. The chain is built from TRBV14 and TRBJ1-4; D is ambiguous. V gave up 0 bases and J gave up 11 bases, with 7 bases separating them. Germline V gives CDR1 SGHDN, CDR2 FVKESK. The CDR3 runs to 12 residues.

This clonotype has at least ten counts. This chain links TRBV6-2 or TRBV6-3 with TRBJ2-7; no firm D call. The V gene's germline CDR1 is MNHEY and CDR2 SVGEGT. The germline V and J ends were trimmed by 5 bases and 3 bases, with 8 bases remaining between them. This CDR3 region has 12 residues. The CDR3 nucleotides read TGTGCCAGCAGTAGGATCCTCTACGAGCAGTACTTC. This gives the protein CASSRILYEQYF.

This clonotype was seen a few times. The gene calls are TRBV3-1 and TRBJ2-3; TRBD1 or TRBD2 may be the D gene (6 bases each). Deletions cut 6 bases from V and 4 bases from J, with 17 bases between. Germline loops: CDR1 LGHDT, CDR2 YNNKEL (reference sequence). The CDR3 loop spans 15 amino acids. Here the CDR3 reads CASSKNPGEADTQYF. The DNA for the CDR3 is TGTGCCAGCAGTAAAAATCCAGGGGAGGCAGATACGCAGTATTTT.

The rearrangement links TRBV20-1 to TRBJ2-7; no reliable D call. Germline V gene lookup returns CDR1 DFQATT and CDR2 SNEGSKA (reference sequence). The CDR3 extends over 13 amino acids. V was shortened by 6 bases and J by 3 bases, with 15 bases between the two germline ends. The CDR3 region is CSAKVERHYEQYF. Here the CDR3 DNA reads TGCAGTGCCAAGGTTGAGAGACACTACGAGCAGTACTTC.

The chain combines TRBV7-9 with TRBJ2-1; TRBD2 agrees at 7 bases. After removal of 6 bases from V and 6 bases from J, the junction contained 11 bases not matched to a gene. Germline V CDR1 and CDR2: SEHNR, FQNEAQ (reference sequence). The CDR3 runs 15 residues. CDR3 in DNA: TGTGCCAGCAGGAGTACCGGGGGGAACTTCAATGAGCAGTTCTTC. This gives the protein CASRSTGGNFNEQFF. Variable domain in full (rest from reference TRBV7-9 and TRBJ2-1): DTGVSQNPRHKITKRGQNVTFRCDPISEHNRLYWYRQTLGQGPEFLTYFQNEAQLEKSRLLSDRFSAERPKGSFSTLEIQRTEQGDSAMYLCASRSTGGNFNEQFFGPGTRLTVL.

This clonotype was detected a few times. The CDR3 loop is CSARPRVLTDTQYF. As DNA, the CDR3 is TGCAGTGCTAGACCCCGAGTCCTGACAGATACGCAGTATTTT. The chain combines TRBV20-1 with TRBJ2-3; D is uncertain. Trimming removed 2 bases at V and 3 bases at J, with 12 bases between. This CDR3 comprises 14 residues. Per germline, CDR1 DFQATT and CDR2 SNEGSKA (reference sequence).